This T cell receptor (beta chain) comes out of a study of blood T cell repertoires in COVID-19 (dated by TCRdb to about 2020). Study-wide context: The collaborator samples originated in the United States, Italy and Spain and spanned the acute and convalescent phases of COVID-19. The dataset comprised deeply sampled blood TCRbeta repertoires from subjects exposed to, actively infected with, or recovered from COVID-19. The samples were drawn from the first 160 participants of the ongoing ImmuneRACE study and from more than 1,000 subjects provided by 6 global collaborators. Sample metadata almost always included a de-identified subject ID, COVID-19 status, age in years and sex. The repertoires were made available in a free public database intended to serve as a resource for research on the immune response to SARS-CoV-2. The prospective study material was composed of cDNA or gDNA derived from T cells, B-cell-depleted T cells, or PBMCs. Where available, HLA class I and class II types were obtained from metadata supplied by the sample provider rather than from assay-based typing. Beyond this particular receptor, the publication reports: How much clinical and demographic metadata was included differed by source and by participant, and the metadata was provided uncurated.

Each collaborating institution followed its own protocols to collect whole blood in K2EDTA tubes. Collaborator samples were shipped for TCRbeta analysis as frozen whole blood, isolated PBMCs, or DNA extracted from either sample type. For this clone: Its cognate antigen has yet to be identified. No base qualities exist here, and no much larger clone lies one base off it.

The immunoSEQ Assay, a bias-controlled multiplex PCR, was used to amplify TCRbeta CDR3 regions from genomic DNA. On the authors' methods: Within the assay, amplification of reference gene primers was used to estimate how many nucleated cells each sample contained. To quantify the absolute abundance of each unique TCRbeta CDR3 rearrangement, sequence reads were collapsed and filtered. For each sample, productive Simpson clonality was calculated by taking the square root of Simpson's diversity index across productive rearrangements. TCRdb limited this immuneACCESS table to in-frame rearrangements with V and J called. A share of clones is missing; checked studies link under half to unresolved V genes, and the rest is unexplained. The D gene and trimming were derived from the DNA, and the V and J assignments and clone size from that table. The sample records 110,000 to 150,000 clones, 88% of which are singletons. Less than 2% of the sample lies in the top ten.

The sequence derives from a woman aged 55-70 years with acute or convalescent COVID-19. Sequenced: peripheral blood.

The nucleotides read TGTGCCAGCAGCCAAGACGGGACAGCCAACTATGGCTACACCTTC. It codes for CASSQDGTANYGYTF. The sequence is built from TRBV4-2 and TRBJ1-2; the central 7 bases match TRBD1. CDR1 and CDR2, looked up from the germline V gene, are LGHNA and YNFKEQ. For this chain, trimming is 0 bases at the V end and 2 bases at the J end, and the number of junction bases without a gene match is 3. Including the terminal cysteine and phenylalanine, the CDR3 comprises 15 residues. Only the CDR3 part of the read is kept: 45 bases, read in frame from the first base.